This record looks at one TCR beta chain sequence and its context. The data stem from a study of blood T cell repertoires in COVID-19. Whole-study context: T cells, B-cell-depleted T cells, or PBMCs provided the cDNA or gDNA that served as material.

CDR1 and CDR2 (germline): SGHRS, YFSETQ. Trimming removed 0 bases from V and 3 bases from J, with 19 bases in between. CDR3 length: 18 residues. Only in-frame clones appear in the TCRdb table, and some are missing; sequencing was by immunoSEQ multiplex PCR. Among some 130,000 clones listed, about four fifths were seen once. The sequenced sample was peripheral blood. The chain recombines TRBV5-1 with TRBJ2-4; maybe TRBD2 (5 bases). The clonotype comes from a woman aged 45-59 years with acute or convalescent COVID-19. DNA for the CDR3: TGCGCCAGCAGCTTGGCCGCACTAGTAGGGTATGGCAAAAACATTCAGTACTTC. Protein sequence: CASSLAALVGYGKNIQYF.